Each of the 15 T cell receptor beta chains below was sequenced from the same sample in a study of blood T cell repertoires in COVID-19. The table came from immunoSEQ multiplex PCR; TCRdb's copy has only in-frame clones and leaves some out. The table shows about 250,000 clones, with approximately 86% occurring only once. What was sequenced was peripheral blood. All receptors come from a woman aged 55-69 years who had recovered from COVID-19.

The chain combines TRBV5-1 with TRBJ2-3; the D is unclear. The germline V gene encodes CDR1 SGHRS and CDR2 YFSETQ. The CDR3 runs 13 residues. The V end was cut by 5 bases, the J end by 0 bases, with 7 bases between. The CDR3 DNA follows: TGCGCCAGCAGATTCGAGAGCACAGATACGCAGTATTTT. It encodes CASRFESTDTQYF.

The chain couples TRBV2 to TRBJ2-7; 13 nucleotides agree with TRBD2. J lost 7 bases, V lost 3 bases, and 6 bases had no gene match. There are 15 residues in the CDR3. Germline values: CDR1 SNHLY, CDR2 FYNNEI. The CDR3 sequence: CASSELGLAGEEQYF. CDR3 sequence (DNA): TGTGCCAGCAGTGAGCTCGGACTAGCGGGGGAAGAGCAGTACTTC. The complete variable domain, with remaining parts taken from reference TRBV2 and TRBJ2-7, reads EPEVTQTPSHQVTQMGQEVILRCVPISNHLYFYWYRQILGQKVEFLVSFYNNEISEKSEIFDDQFSVERPDGSNFTLKIRSTKLEDSAMYFCASSELGLAGEEQYFGPGTRLTVT.

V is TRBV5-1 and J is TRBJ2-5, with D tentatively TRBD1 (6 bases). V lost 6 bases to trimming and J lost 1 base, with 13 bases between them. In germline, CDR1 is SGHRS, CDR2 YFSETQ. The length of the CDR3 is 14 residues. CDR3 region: CASTPGQTQETQYF. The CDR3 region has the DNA TGCGCCAGCACCCCCGGACAGACCCAAGAGACCCAGTACTTC.

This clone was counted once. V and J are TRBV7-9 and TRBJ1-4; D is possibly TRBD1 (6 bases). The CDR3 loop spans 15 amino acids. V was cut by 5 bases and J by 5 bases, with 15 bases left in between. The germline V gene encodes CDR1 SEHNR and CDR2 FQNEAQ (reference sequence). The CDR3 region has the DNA TGTGCCAGCAGCAACGGACAGTCGACGAATGAAAAACTGTTTTTT. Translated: CASSNGQSTNEKLFF.

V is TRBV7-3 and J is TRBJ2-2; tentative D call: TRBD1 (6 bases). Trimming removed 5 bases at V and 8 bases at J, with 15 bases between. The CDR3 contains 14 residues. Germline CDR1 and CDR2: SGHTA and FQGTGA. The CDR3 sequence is CASSTGLGAGELFF. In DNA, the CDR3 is TGTGCCAGCAGCACCGGACTGGGGGCTGGGGAGCTGTTTTTT.

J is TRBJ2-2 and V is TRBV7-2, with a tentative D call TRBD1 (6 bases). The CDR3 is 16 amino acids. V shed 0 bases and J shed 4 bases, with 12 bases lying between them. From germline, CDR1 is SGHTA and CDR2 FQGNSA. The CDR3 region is CASSLAPGVGTGELFF. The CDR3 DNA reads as TGTGCCAGCAGCTTAGCACCAGGGGTTGGCACCGGGGAGCTGTTTTTT.

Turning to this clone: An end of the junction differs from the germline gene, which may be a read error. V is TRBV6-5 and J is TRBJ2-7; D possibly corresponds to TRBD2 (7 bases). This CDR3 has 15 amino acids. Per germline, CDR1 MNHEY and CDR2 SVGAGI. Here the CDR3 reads CASSYLGGDSSEQYF. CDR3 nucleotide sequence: TGTGCCAGCAGTTACCTAGGGGGGGACTCCTCCGAGCAGTACTTC.

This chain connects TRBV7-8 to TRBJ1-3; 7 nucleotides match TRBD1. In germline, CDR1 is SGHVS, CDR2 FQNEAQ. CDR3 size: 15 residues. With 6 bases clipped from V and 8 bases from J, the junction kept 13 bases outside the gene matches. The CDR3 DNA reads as TGTGCCAGCAGGGCACTCGCGACAGGGAAGCACACCATATATTTT. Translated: CASRALATGKHTIYF. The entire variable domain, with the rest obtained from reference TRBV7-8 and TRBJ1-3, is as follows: GAGVSQSPRYKVAKRGQDVALRCDPISGHVSLFWYQQALGQGPEFLTYFQNEAQLDKSGLPSDRFFAERPEGSVSTLKIQRTQQEDSAVYLCASRALATGKHTIYFGEGSWLTVV.

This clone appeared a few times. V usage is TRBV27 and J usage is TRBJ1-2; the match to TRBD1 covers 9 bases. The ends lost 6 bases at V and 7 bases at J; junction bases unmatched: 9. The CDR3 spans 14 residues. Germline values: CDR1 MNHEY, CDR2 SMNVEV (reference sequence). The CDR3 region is CASRASGTGTGYTF. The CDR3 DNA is TGTGCCAGCAGAGCCTCCGGGACAGGGACTGGCTACACCTTC.

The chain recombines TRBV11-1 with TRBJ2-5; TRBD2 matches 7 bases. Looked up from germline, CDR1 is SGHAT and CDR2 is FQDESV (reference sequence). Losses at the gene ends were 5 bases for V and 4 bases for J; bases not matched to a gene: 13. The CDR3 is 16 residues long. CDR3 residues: CASSTDGGFAAETQYF. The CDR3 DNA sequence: TGTGCCAGCAGCACGGACGGGGGGTTCGCTGCAGAGACCCAGTACTTC.

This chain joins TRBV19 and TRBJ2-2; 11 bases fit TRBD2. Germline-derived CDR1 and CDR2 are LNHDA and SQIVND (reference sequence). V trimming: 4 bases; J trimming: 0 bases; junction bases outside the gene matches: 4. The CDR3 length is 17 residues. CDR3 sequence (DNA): TGTGCCAGTAGTAGCCTTAGCGGGGGGGCGAACACCGGGGAGCTGTTTTTT. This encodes CASSSLSGGANTGELFF.

The CDR3 here is CASSEDWSNQPQHF. CDR3 DNA: TGTGCCAGCAGTGAAGACTGGAGCAATCAGCCCCAGCATTTT. The V gene is TRBV2, the J gene TRBJ1-5; D is ambiguous. V lost 1 base and J lost 1, with 5 bases in between. Germline CDR1 reads SNHLY; CDR2 reads FYNNEI. CDR3 length: 14 residues.

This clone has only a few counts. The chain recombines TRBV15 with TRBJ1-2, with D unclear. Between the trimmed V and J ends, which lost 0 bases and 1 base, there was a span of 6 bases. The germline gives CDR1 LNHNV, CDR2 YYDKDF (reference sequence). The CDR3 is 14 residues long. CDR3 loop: CATSRDTGNYGYTF. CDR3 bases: TGTGCCACCAGCAGAGACACCGGTAACTATGGCTACACCTTC. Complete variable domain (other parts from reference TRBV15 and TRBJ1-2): DAMVIQNPRYQVTQFGKPVTLSCSQTLNHNVMYWYQQKSSQAPKLLFHYYDKDFNNEADTPDNFQSRRPNTSFCFLDIRSPGLGDTAMYLCATSRDTGNYGYTFGSGTRLTVV.

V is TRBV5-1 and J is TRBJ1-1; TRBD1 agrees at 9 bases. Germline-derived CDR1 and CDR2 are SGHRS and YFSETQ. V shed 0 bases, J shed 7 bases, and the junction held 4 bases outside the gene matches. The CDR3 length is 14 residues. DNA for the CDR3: TGCGCCAGCAGCTTGGGACAGGGGGTACTTGAAGCTTTCTTT. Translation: CASSLGQGVLEAFF. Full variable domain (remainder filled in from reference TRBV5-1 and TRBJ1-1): KAGVTQTPRYLIKTRGQQVTLSCSPISGHRSVSWYQQTPGQGLQFLFEYFSETQRNKGNFPGRFSGRQFSNSRSEMNVSTLELGDSALYLCASSLGQGVLEAFFGQGTRLTVV.

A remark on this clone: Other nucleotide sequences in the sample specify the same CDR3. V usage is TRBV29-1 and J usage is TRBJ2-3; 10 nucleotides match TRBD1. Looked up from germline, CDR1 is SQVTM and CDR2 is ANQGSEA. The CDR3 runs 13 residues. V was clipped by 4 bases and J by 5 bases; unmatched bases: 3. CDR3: CSVGQGAGDTQYF. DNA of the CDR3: TGCAGCGTTGGACAGGGGGCCGGAGATACGCAGTATTTT.